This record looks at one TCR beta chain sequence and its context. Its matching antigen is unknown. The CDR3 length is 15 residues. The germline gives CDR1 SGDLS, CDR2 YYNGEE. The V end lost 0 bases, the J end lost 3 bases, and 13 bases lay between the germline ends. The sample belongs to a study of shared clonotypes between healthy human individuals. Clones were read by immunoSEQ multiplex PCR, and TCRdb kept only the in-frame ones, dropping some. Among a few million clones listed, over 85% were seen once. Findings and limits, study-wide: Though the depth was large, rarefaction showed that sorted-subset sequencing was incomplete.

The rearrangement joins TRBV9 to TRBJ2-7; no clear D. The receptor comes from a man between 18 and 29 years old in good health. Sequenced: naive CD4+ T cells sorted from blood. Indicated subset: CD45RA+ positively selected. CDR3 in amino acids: CASSVGPKGFYEQYF. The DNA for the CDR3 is TGTGCCAGCAGCGTAGGCCCAAAGGGTTTCTACGAGCAGTACTTC.